The sequence of this T cell receptor beta chain was determined in a study of OX40 agonist ivuxolimab in advanced cancers. Concerning the study at large: Ivuxolimab was an agonistic, fully human IgG2 monoclonal antibody directed against OX40 (CD134), a costimulatory receptor. Intravenous ivuxolimab was administered to patients every 2 weeks at six dose levels: 0.01, 0.1, 0.3, 1.5, 3 and 10 mg/kg. Of the roughly 53 patients in dose escalation, 19 had hepatocellular carcinoma, about 15 had melanoma, 9 had renal cell carcinoma and 9 had head and neck cancer. In the dose-escalation cohort, approximately 82% of patients were male, and the mean age was 60 years with a range of roughly 20 to 85. Prior anti-PD-1, anti-PD-L1 or anti-CTLA-4 therapy was permitted, and checkpoint inhibitors had been received by less than 45% of dose-escalation patients. Three dose-escalation patients achieved partial responses, one with hepatocellular carcinoma and two with cutaneous melanoma. The purpose of peripheral TCRbeta sequencing was to test whether ivuxolimab changed TCR sequence diversity and led to clonal T-cell expansion. The paper reports the monotherapy dose-escalation portion (N ≈ 50 patients) of the phase I ivuxolimab trial. General findings and caveats noted by the study authors: At doses from 0.1 to 3.0 mg/kg, clonal expansion was seen in both CD4+ and CD8+ blood T cells between baseline and week 6. After ivuxolimab, more expanded clones were found on average in CD8+ T cells than in CD4+ T cells. In the 0.1-3.0 mg/kg groups, partial responders had among the lowest normalized peripheral clonal expansion, particularly in CD8+ T cells. The antigen specificity of the clonally expanded peripheral T cells was not determined. Low levels of normalized T-cell clonal expansion were also shown by some nonresponding patients.

V loses 8 bases, J loses 10 bases, and the germline ends lie 14 bases apart. Looking up the germline V gene yields CDR1 MDHEN and CDR2 SYDVKM. The CDR3 starts with the cysteine, ends with the phenylalanine, and has 12 residues. Kept here is only the CDR3 DNA, which spans 36 bases and is read in frame from base 1. Points on this clone: Its antigen specificity is not known. The sample holds no much larger clone one base away, and base qualities are not on file.

Patients with autoimmune disease history or receiving systemic immunosuppression were excluded from the trial. Peripheral blood for TCR sequencing was drawn from every dose cohort at baseline, at cycle 4 day 1 and at cycle 7 day 1. Samples came from an open-label, multicenter, first-in-human phase I dose-escalation trial of ivuxolimab. The trial enrolled adults with locally advanced or metastatic head and neck squamous cell, hepatocellular, melanoma or renal cell carcinoma. Before TCR sequencing, CD4+ T cells and CD8+ T cells from peripheral blood were sorted into separate populations. To sequence the TCRbeta CDR3 region, genomic DNA was isolated from the sorted cells. The immunoSEQ Assay was used to sequence the TCRbeta CDR3 regions. The table comes from immuneACCESS by way of TCRdb, which keeps in-frame sequences with V and J called. Part of the clones is missing from these tables; in studies checked, under half for an unresolved V gene and the rest for unknown reasons. The sample table records 70,000 to 95,000 clones; 91% of these occur just once. The top ten constitute approximately 7.7% of the sample.

The TCR was taken from an adult with an advanced solid tumor such as melanoma, head and neck, liver or kidney cancer. Here the sequenced sample was CD4+ or CD8+ T cells sorted from blood, taken in a trial of the OX40 agonist ivuxolimab. This chain is built from TRBV28 and TRBJ1-4; the D segment could be TRBD1, given 6 matching bases. The nucleotides read TGTGCCAGCTCAGGGGCGGCCGGAAAACTGTTTTTT. The resulting protein is CASSGAAGKLFF.